This TCR beta chain was recovered during a study of blood T cell repertoires in COVID-19. Study as a whole: From the United States, Italy and Spain came samples of acute and convalescent COVID-19.

Here immunoSEQ multiplex PCR was the method, and the copy in TCRdb shows in-frame clones only, minus some. The repertoire includes some 220,000 clones, around 87% of them detected once, and under 3.5% sits in the top ten. This CDR3 has 13 amino acids. Germline CDR1 is LNHDA and CDR2 is SQIVND (reference sequence). V was cut by 8 bases and J by 3 bases, with 11 bases left in between. Sequencing was carried out using PBMCs or T cells enriched from blood (not recorded which). The source is a woman aged 18-29 years in a cohort exposed to, infected with or recovered from COVID-19 (not recorded which). The chain couples TRBV19 to TRBJ2-1; possible D gene TRBD2, 6 bases. The CDR3: CASGTSLYNEQFF. As DNA, the CDR3 is TGTGCCAGTGGGACTTCACTCTACAATGAGCAGTTCTTC.